This TCR beta chain stems from a study of cytomegalovirus exposure and HLA in healthy donors. PCR amplification relied on 60 Vbeta primers (plus 13 Jbeta primers). The repertoire was sequenced with immunoSEQ multiplex PCR; TCRdb's copy has only in-frame clones and lacks some. The data contain fewer than 65,000 clones, 70% to 85% of them singletons. In this sample, this clone turned up a few times. Its target is unknown. Study observations and caveats: Later on, an analysis found that several of the most significant clusters appeared to be linked to common viral pathogens, which included parvovirus B19. Later analysis associated a missense DCLRE1C variant with TCR beta V- and J-gene trimming.

The germline CDR1 and CDR2 sequences are SGHVS and FQNEAQ. The CDR3 covers 15 residues. Trimming took 6 bases from V and 0 from J, leaving 12 bases between them. This sequence joins TRBV7-8 and TRBJ1-3, with a weak D call TRBD1 (6 bases). Sample: PBMCs. The TCR comes from a young man in good health and CMV-seronegative. CDR3: CASRKTGYSGNTIYF. In DNA, the CDR3 is TGTGCCAGCAGAAAGACAGGTTACTCTGGAAACACCATATATTTT.